The 13 T cell receptor beta chains below all came from one sample that was sequenced in a study of T cells after yellow fever vaccination. Each CDR3 protein gets one entry after TCRdb re-called the 5' RACE reads with MiXCR. In the table there are approximately 180,000 distinct CDR3 sequences, approximately 6.2% of which are singletons. Sample: CD4+ T cells sorted from PBMCs, taken on the day of the first yellow fever vaccination. The receptor set was obtained from a young man who received the YFV17D yellow fever vaccine.

This clonotype was seen many times. The chain recombines TRBV7-8 with TRBJ1-4; 7 nucleotides line up with TRBD1. J gave up 8 bases and V 2 bases, and 5 bases lay outside the gene matches. In germline, CDR1 is SGHVS, CDR2 FQNEAQ. CDR3 length equals 14 residues. The CDR3 nucleotides are TGTGCCAGCAGCTTACAGGGGGGTGTCGAAAAACTGTTTTTT. Residues: CASSLQGGVEKLFF.

This clonotype has just a few counts. The J gene is TRBJ2-1, the V gene TRBV12-3 or TRBV12-4; 8 bases line up with TRBD2. This CDR3 is built from 14 residues. J was trimmed by 7 bases and V by 7 bases; bases with no gene match: 9. CDR3 sequence: CASTSSGGRNEQFF. CDR3 sequence (DNA): TGTGCCAGCACTTCCTCGGGGGGGCGTAATGAGCAGTTCTTC.

For this clonotype: Compared with germline, one end of the junction differs, possibly owing to a read error. The chain recombines TRBV7-7 with TRBJ2-5; the D gene is possibly TRBD2 (6 bases). The CDR3 consists of 15 residues. Germline-derived CDR1 and CDR2 are SSHAT and FNYEAQ (reference sequence). The CDR3 DNA follows: TGTGCTAGCAGCCTCATGGGGGGTCTCCAAGAGACCCAGTACTTC. Protein product: CASSLMGGLQETQYF.

V gene TRBV9 combines with J gene TRBJ2-5, with TRBD2 matching 14 bases. Germline CDR1 SGDLS, CDR2 YYNGEE. V was pared by 2 bases and J by 5 bases, with 2 bases of the junction left unmatched. The CDR3 is 15 residues long. CDR3 nucleotide sequence: TGTGCCAGCAGCGTGGGACTAGCGGGGGTGGAGACCCAGTACTTC. It yields the protein CASSVGLAGVETQYF. Variable domain in full (rest from reference TRBV9 and TRBJ2-5): DSGVTQTPKHLITATGQRVTLRCSPRSGDLSVYWYQQSLDQGLQFLIQYYNGEERAKGNILERFSAQQFPDLHSELNLSSLELGDSALYFCASSVGLAGVETQYFGPGTRLLVL.

This clonotype appeared many times. One end of the junction is discordant with germline, which a read error may explain. This chain links TRBV10-2 with TRBJ1-1; D is uncertain. CDR3 length: 11 amino acids. Germline V gene sequence: CDR1 WSHSY, CDR2 SAAADI. The CDR3 DNA reads as TGTGCCAGCGGAAGGAACACTGAAGCTTTCTTT. Amino acids: CASGRNTEAFF.

As concerns this clonotype: Possible read error: a much larger clone is one base away. The chain is built from TRBV10-3 and TRBJ1-2; the D gene is possibly TRBD1 (6 bases). Trimming took 5 bases from V and 5 from J, leaving 15 bases between them. The CDR3 has 14 amino acids. Germline V gene lookup returns CDR1 ENHRY and CDR2 SYGVKD. The CDR3 sequence: CAISTQGSKYGYTF. CDR3 nucleotide sequence: TGTGCCATCAGTACACAGGGATCGAAGTATGGCTACACCTTC.

The chain is built from TRBV5-4 and TRBJ2-3; 7 bases agree with TRBD2. Trimming removed 9 bases from V and 2 bases from J; junction bases left unmatched: 6. The length of the CDR3 is 13 residues. The germline V gene encodes CDR1 SGHNT and CDR2 YYREEE (reference sequence). The CDR3: CATRLAFTDTQYF. The CDR3 nucleotides are TGTGCCACCAGACTAGCATTCACAGATACGCAGTATTTT.

In its sample, this clonotype was seen a few times. V gene TRBV6-6 combines with J gene TRBJ1-6, with 10 bases aligning to TRBD1. J lost 7 bases, V lost 6 bases, and 0 bases had no gene match. CDR1 and CDR2 (germline): MNHNY, SVGAGI (reference sequence). The CDR3 consists of 13 residues. Written as DNA, the CDR3 is TGTGCCAGCAGGGGACAGGGGAATTCACCCCTCCACTTT. Translating gives CASRGQGNSPLHF.

This clonotype was counted between two and nine times. The genes are TRBV5-1 and TRBJ2-7; D may be TRBD2 (5 bases). Germline-derived CDR1 and CDR2 are SGHRS and YFSETQ. V lost 0 bases to trimming and J lost 6 bases, with 7 bases between them. The CDR3 totals 12 residues. CDR3 protein: CASSLVGGEQYV. Here the CDR3 DNA reads TGCGCCAGCAGCTTGGTAGGAGGCGAGCAGTACGTC.

As to this clonotype: Its ends do not fully match the called genes, so a read error is possible. In DNA form, the CDR3 reads TGTGCCGGCAGCTTACCGGGGGGGGCAAGGGAGACCCAGTACTTC. Translated: CAGSLPGGARETQYF. The chain couples TRBV5-4 to TRBJ2-5; 8 bases agree with TRBD2. CDR3 length: 15 residues. CDR1 is SGHNT and CDR2 is YYREEE in the germline V gene (reference sequence).

This clonotype was found many times. The chain combines TRBV19 with TRBJ2-2; D gene ambiguous. The CDR3 is made up of 15 amino acids. Germline CDR1 and CDR2: LNHDA and SQIVND (reference sequence). Trimming shortened V by 5 bases and J by 3 bases, and 13 bases separated the two germline ends. Here the CDR3 reads CASSGARSYTGELFF. In nucleotides, the CDR3 is TGTGCCAGTAGTGGAGCCAGGTCCTACACCGGGGAGCTGTTTTTT.

With regard to this clonotype: One junction end does not reproduce the germline sequence, and a read error may be involved. The chain employs TRBV7-9 and TRBJ2-5; possible D gene TRBD1, 6 bases. This CDR3 spans 14 amino acids. CDR1 is SEHNR, CDR2 FQNEAQ, per germline (reference sequence). The chain's CDR3 is CAGRASQGRETQYF. In nucleotides, the CDR3 is TGTGCCGGCAGAGCAAGCCAGGGGAGAGAGACCCAGTACTTC.

The table lists this clonotype with many counts. J is TRBJ2-3 and V is TRBV7-2, with no clear D. The germline V and J ends were trimmed by 2 bases and 3 bases, with 6 bases remaining between them. CDR1 is SGHTA and CDR2 is FQGNSA in the germline V gene. The CDR3 extends over 13 amino acids. DNA of the CDR3: TGTGCCAGCAGCTTATCACAGACAGATACGCAGTATTTT. Protein sequence: CASSLSQTDTQYF.